This T cell receptor (beta chain) was identified in a study of blood T cell repertoires in COVID-19. CDR1 is LGHDT and CDR2 is YNNKEL in the germline V gene (reference sequence). V lost 1 base and J lost 9; bases outside the gene matches: 11. The CDR3 is 16 amino acids. Produced via immunoSEQ multiplex PCR; TCRdb's table is partial and in-frame only. This sample yields about 210,000 clones, of which 70% to 90% are seen a single time; roughly 2.2% belongs to the top ten. The sample taken for sequencing was peripheral blood. The receptor was derived from an older woman with COVID-19, enrolled during active disease. The chain carries TRBV3-1 (or the pseudogene TRBV3-2) and TRBJ2-1; TRBD2 matches 8 bases. The CDR3 nucleotides are TGTGCCAGCAGCCAAGCGGGGACTAGGGCCTTCGGTGAGCAGTTCTTC. It translates to CASSQAGTRAFGEQFF.